A selection of T cell receptor beta chains follows, all from one sample in a study of blood T cell repertoires in COVID-19. Data came from immunoSEQ multiplex PCR; TCRdb stores just in-frame clones and leaves some out. The sample includes some 50,000 clones, 82% of them seen just once. Sequenced sample: peripheral blood. These TCRs come from a human donor in a cohort sampled during active COVID-19. CDR3s include the opening cysteine and the closing phenylalanine or tryptophan. Each record gives: clone size, J gene, V gene, D gene, CDR3 protein, CDR3 DNA. D genes are given only for firm matches. For some rows the clone size is stated as once, few or many, or as a class when expanded; others skip it.

few,TRBJ1-5,TRBV29-1,NA,CSVGWRLRIFWPQHF,TGCAGCGTTGGGTGGAGACTAAGGATTTTTTGGCCCCAGCATTTT
NA,TRBJ1-5,TRBV7-2,NA,CASSATRESNQPQHF,TGTGCCAGCAGCGCCACACGGGAGAGCAATCAGCCCCAGCATTTT
NA,TRBJ2-2,TRBV13,NA,CASSGRTGGELFF,TGTGCCAGCAGCGGGAGGACCGGCGGGGAGCTGTTTTTT
few,TRBJ1-6,TRBV3-1/TRBV3-2,NA,CASRQGRSPLHF,TGTGCCAGCAGACAGGGCCGGTCACCCCTCCACTTT
once,TRBJ1-2,TRBV7-8,TRBD1,CASSLGDSGYTF,TGTGCCAGCAGCTTAGGGGACAGTGGCTACACCTTC
NA,TRBJ1-5,TRBV9,TRBD1,CASSKDRDQPQHF,TGTGCCAGCAGCAAAGACAGGGACCAGCCCCAGCATTTT
NA,TRBJ2-7,TRBV11-2,TRBD1,CASSLGGTDYEQYF,TGTGCCAGCAGCTTAGGTGGGACAGACTACGAGCAGTACTTC
NA,TRBJ2-3,TRBV6-5,TRBD2,CASSRFAGGTDTQYF,TGTGCCAGCAGTCGTTTCGCGGGGGGCACAGATACGCAGTATTTT
NA,TRBJ2-7,TRBV11-3,NA,CASSFGGGIYEQYF,TGTGCCAGCAGCTTCGGCGGGGGCATCTACGAGCAGTACTTC
NA,TRBJ2-3,TRBV24-1,TRBD2,CATSDLQRGTSVSTDTQYF,TGTGCCACGAGCGATTTACAGAGAGGGACTAGCGTTAGCACAGATACGCAGTATTTT
NA,TRBJ1-3,TRBV6-6,NA,CASSYSLGEGNTIYF,TGTGCCAGCAGTTACTCTTTAGGGGAAGGAAACACCATATATTTT